This TCR beta chain appears in the sequencing data of a study of identical twins. Study-level points and caveats: The models systematically underestimated how much out-of-frame TCR alpha was shared in monozygotic twins.

In germline, CDR1 is SGDLS, CDR2 YYNGEE. The V segment lost 3 bases and the J segment 5 bases; nucleotides outside the gene matches: 11. There are 15 residues in the CDR3. A single record per CDR3 protein comes from TCRdb applying MiXCR to the 5' RACE reads. Of 410,000 or so distinct CDR3 sequences listed, around a sixth were seen once; the top ten hold around 10%. In this sample, this clonotype turned up a few times. Its target is not known. The chain combines TRBV9 with TRBJ2-7; the match to TRBD1 covers 7 bases. This sequence was found in a man aged 50 to 60 in good health. Sequencing was done on a sample of naive T cells sorted from blood. CDR3 DNA: TGTGCCAGCAGCGCGTCGGTCTGGCAGGGGGACGAGCAGTACTTC. Encoded protein: CASSASVWQGDEQYF.